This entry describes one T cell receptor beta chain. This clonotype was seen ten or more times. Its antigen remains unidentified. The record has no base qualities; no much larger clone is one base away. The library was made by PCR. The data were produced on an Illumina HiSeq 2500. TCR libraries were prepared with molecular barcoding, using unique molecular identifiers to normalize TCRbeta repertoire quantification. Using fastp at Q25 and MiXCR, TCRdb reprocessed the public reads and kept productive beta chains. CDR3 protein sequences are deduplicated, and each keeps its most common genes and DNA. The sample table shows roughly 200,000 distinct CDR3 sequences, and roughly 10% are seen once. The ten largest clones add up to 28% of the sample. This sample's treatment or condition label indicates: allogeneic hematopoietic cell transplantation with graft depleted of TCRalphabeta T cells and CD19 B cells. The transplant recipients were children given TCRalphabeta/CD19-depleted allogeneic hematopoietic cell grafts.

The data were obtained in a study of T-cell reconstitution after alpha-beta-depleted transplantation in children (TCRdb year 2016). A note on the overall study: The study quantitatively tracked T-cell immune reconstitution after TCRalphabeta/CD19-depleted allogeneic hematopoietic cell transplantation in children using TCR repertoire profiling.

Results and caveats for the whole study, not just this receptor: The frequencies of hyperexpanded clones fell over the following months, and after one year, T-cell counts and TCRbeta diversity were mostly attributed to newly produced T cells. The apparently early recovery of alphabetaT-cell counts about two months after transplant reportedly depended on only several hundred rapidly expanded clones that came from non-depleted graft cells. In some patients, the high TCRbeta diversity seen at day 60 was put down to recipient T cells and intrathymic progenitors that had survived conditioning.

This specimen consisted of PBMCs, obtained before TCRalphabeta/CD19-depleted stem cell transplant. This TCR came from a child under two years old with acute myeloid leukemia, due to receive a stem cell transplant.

The CDR3 region: CASSPDRTEAFF. The DNA reads as follows: TGTGCCAGCTCACCAGACAGAACTGAAGCTTTCTTT. Recombination joined TRBV18 with TRBJ1-1; a tentative D match to TRBD1 spans 5 bases. V drops 2 bases and J drops 5 bases, leaving 6 bases in between. CDR1 and CDR2 were assigned from the germline V gene as KGHSH and LQKENI. The CDR3 spans 12 residues, from the cysteine through the phenylalanine. CDR3 DNA only is kept here, 36 bases in frame from base 1.